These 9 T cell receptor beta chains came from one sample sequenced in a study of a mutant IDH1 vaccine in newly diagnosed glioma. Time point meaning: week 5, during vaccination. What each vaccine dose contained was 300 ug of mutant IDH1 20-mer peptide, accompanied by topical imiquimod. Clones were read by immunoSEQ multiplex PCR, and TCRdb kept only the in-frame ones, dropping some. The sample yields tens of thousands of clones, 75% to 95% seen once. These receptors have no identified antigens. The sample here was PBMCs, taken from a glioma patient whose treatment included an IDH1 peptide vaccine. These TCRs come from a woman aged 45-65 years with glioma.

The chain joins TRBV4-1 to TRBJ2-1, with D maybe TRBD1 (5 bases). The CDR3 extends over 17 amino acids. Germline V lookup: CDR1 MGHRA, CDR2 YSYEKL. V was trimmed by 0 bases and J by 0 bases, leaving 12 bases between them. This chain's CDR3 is CASSQDLGPTSYNEQFF. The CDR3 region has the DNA TGCGCCAGCAGCCAAGATCTGGGGCCCACCTCCTACAATGAGCAGTTCTTC.

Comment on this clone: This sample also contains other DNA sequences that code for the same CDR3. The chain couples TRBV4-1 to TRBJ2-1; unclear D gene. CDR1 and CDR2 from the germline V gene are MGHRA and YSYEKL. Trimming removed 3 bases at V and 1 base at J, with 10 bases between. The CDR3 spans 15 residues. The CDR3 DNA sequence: TGCGCCAGCAGCCACCCGCTGGGGTCCTACAATGAGCAGTTCTTC. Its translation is CASSHPLGSYNEQFF.

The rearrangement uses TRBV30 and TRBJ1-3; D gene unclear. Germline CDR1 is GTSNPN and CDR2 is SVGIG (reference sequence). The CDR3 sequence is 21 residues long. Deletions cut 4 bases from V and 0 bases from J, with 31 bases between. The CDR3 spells CAWTNPFLGQAPYNSGNTIYF. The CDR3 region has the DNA TGTGCCTGGACCAATCCGTTCTTGGGCCAGGCCCCCTACAACTCTGGAAACACCATATATTTT.

The CDR3 DNA follows: TGTGCCAGCAGTTTCGGACAGTCGCGAACTGAAGCTTTCTTT. Its protein is CASSFGQSRTEAFF. The rearrangement uses TRBV28 and TRBJ1-1; weak D call: TRBD1 (6 bases). CDR1 and CDR2 (germline): MDHEN, SYDVKM. The CDR3 contains 14 residues. Trimming removed 3 bases from V and 5 bases from J, with 13 bases in between. The variable domain in full, completed from reference TRBV28 and TRBJ1-1, reads DVKVTQSSRYLVKRTGEKVFLECVQDMDHENMFWYRQDPGLGLRLIYFSYDVKMKEKGDIPEGYSVSREKKERFSLILESASTNQTSMYLCASSFGQSRTEAFFGQGTRLTVV.

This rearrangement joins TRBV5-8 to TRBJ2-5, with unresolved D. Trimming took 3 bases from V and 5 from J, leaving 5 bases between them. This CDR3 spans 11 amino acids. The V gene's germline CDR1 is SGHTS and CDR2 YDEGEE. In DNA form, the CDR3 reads TGTGCCAGCAGCTCGAGGGAGACCCAGTACTTC. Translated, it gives CASSSRETQYF.

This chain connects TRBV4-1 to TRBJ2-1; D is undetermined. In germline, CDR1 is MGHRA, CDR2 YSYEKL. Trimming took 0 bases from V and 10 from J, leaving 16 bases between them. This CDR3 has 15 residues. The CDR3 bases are TGCGCCAGCAGCCAAGATCATACGGCTCCCCGGGAGCAGTTCTTC. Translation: CASSQDHTAPREQFF.

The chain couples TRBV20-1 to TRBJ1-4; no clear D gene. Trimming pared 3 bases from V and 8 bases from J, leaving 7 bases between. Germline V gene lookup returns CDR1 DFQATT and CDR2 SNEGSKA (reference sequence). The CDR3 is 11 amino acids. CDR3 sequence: CSASRIEKLFF. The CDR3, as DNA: TGCAGTGCTAGCAGGATAGAAAAACTGTTTTTT.

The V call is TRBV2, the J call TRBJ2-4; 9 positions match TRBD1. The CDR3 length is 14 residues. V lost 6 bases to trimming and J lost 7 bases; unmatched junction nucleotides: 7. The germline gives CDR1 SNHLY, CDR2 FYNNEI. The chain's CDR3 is CASRTGTGLNIQYF. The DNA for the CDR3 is TGTGCCAGCAGGACCGGGACAGGGCTGAACATTCAGTACTTC.

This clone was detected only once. The CDR3 DNA reads as TGTGCCAGCAGTCTCCGGACAGCCCAACACACAGATACGCAGTATTTT. Its translation: CASSLRTAQHTDTQYF. V and J are TRBV27 and TRBJ2-3, with D perhaps TRBD1 (6 bases). V dropped 5 bases and J dropped 2 bases, with 17 bases sitting between them. Germline values: CDR1 MNHEY, CDR2 SMNVEV (reference sequence). The CDR3 consists of 16 residues.